This T cell receptor beta chain was sequenced during a study of T cell repertoires in cytomegalovirus infection. Turning to the study itself: HLA-B-restricted CMV epitopes that are well studied were used alongside recently identified HLA-C-restricted ones. From public TCR beta signatures came an indication of both CMV infection and matching HLA type.

TCRdb re-called the reads through MiXCR, storing one row per CDR3 protein. This sample has around 570,000 distinct CDR3 sequences, with about 39% found just once. Trimming shortened V by 5 bases and J by 0 bases, and 14 bases separated the two germline ends. Germline CDR1 reads SGHVS; CDR2 reads FNYEAQ. The CDR3 is 15 amino acids. In regard to this clonotype: The target antigen is unknown.

The clonotype was recovered from a human donor in good health (CMV status not recorded). Some clones in this sample may be carry-over from other donors' samples. V is TRBV7-6 and J is TRBJ2-7; the D is unclear. This specimen was cultured PBMCs, taken from culture after CMV antigen stimulation. CDR3 protein: CASSAKGHSSYEQYF. The CDR3 region has the DNA TGTGCCAGCAGCGCTAAGGGCCATAGCTCCTACGAGCAGTACTTC.